One sample yielded the 9 T cell receptor beta chains listed below, sequenced in a study of a mutant IDH1 vaccine in newly diagnosed glioma. As for time point: week 5, during vaccination. The content of each vaccine dose was 300 ug of mutant IDH1 20-mer peptide, and topical imiquimod accompanied it. Their antigen targets remain unknown. The method was immunoSEQ multiplex PCR; TCRdb's version includes in-frame clones alone and lacks a portion of them. This table holds tens of thousands of clones, around 80% found once. Sequences were derived from PBMCs, sampled from a glioma patient whose treatment included an IDH1 peptide vaccine. Receptor source: a woman aged 40 to 50 with glioma.

V and J are TRBV2 and TRBJ1-1; D is unclear. This CDR3 has 13 residues. The V gene lost 1 base and the J gene lost 1 base, with 4 bases spanning the gap. Germline V gives CDR1 SNHLY, CDR2 FYNNEI. The DNA of the CDR3 is TGTGCCAGCAGTGAAGAGAGGAACACTGAAGCTTTCTTT. As protein: CASSEERNTEAFF.

This sequence joins TRBV2 and TRBJ2-5, with D hard to call. The CDR3 is 13 residues long. In germline, CDR1 is SNHLY, CDR2 FYNNEI. V lost 4 bases, J lost 2 bases, and 8 bases lay in between. The CDR3, as DNA: TGTGCCAGCAGTGTAGAACTACAAGAGACCCAGTACTTC. Translating it yields CASSVELQETQYF.

The chain couples TRBV4-1 to TRBJ1-1, with a weak D call TRBD1 (6 bases). Germline CDR1 MGHRA, CDR2 YSYEKL. Trimming took 5 bases from V and 8 from J, leaving 18 bases between them. The CDR3 has 14 residues. The CDR3 sequence is CASSTGTQGREAFF. CDR3 bases: TGCGCCAGCAGCACCGGGACACAGGGTCGGGAAGCTTTCTTT.

The rearrangement uses TRBV19 and TRBJ1-2; weak D call: TRBD1 (6 bases). The CDR3 totals 14 residues. V lost 5 bases and J lost 5, with 15 bases in between. In germline, CDR1 is LNHDA, CDR2 SQIVND (reference sequence). The CDR3 sequence is CASSLRDQGYGYTF. The DNA for the CDR3 is TGTGCCAGTAGTCTGAGGGATCAGGGGTATGGCTACACCTTC.

The chain combines TRBV4-3 with TRBJ1-4; no clear D. Germline CDR1 LGHNA, CDR2 YSLEER. V was pared by 0 bases and J by 8 bases, with 13 bases between. The CDR3 contains 15 residues. The CDR3 DNA reads as TGCGCCAGCAGCCAAGAAGGATACGCGGGCGAAAAACTGTTTTTT. Translated: CASSQEGYAGEKLFF.

This clone was counted a few times. The chain recombines TRBV5-4 with TRBJ1-3, with D possibly being TRBD1 (6 bases). The V and J ends lost 3 bases and 3 bases respectively, with 16 bases between them. The CDR3 spans 16 residues. In germline, CDR1 is SGHNT, CDR2 YYREEE (reference sequence). DNA of the CDR3: TGTGCCAGCAGCTCCCGCAGGGGCGCAGGTGGAAACACCATATATTTT. Translated, it gives CASSSRRGAGGNTIYF.

The chain has TRBV2 and TRBJ1-6; 8 bases line up with TRBD1. The CDR3 runs to 13 residues. Germline V gene data show CDR1 as SNHLY and CDR2 as FYNNEI. The V segment lost 8 bases and the J segment 7 bases; nucleotides outside the gene matches: 4. CDR3 bases: TGTGCCAGCCATGACAGGGGAAATTCACCCCTCCACTTT. Protein sequence: CASHDRGNSPLHF.

This clone has only a few counts. The chain combines TRBV5-6 with TRBJ1-1; D uncertain. Germline V gene lookup returns CDR1 SGHDT and CDR2 YYEEEE. V shed 1 base and J shed 5 bases, with 15 bases lying between them. This CDR3 is 15 amino acids long. The DNA of the CDR3 is TGTGCCAGCAGCTTGAAGGCGGGGAAGAGGACTGAAGCTTTCTTT. It translates to CASSLKAGKRTEAFF.

The rearrangement joins TRBV6-1 to TRBJ1-1, with D maybe TRBD1 (5 bases). The CDR3 consists of 14 residues. Germline CDR1 is MNHNS and CDR2 is SASEGT. The V and J ends lost 6 bases and 1 base respectively, with 12 bases between them. The CDR3 nucleotides are TGTGCCAGCAGGAAGGCAGGGAAGAACACTGAAGCTTTCTTT. Its protein is CASRKAGKNTEAFF.